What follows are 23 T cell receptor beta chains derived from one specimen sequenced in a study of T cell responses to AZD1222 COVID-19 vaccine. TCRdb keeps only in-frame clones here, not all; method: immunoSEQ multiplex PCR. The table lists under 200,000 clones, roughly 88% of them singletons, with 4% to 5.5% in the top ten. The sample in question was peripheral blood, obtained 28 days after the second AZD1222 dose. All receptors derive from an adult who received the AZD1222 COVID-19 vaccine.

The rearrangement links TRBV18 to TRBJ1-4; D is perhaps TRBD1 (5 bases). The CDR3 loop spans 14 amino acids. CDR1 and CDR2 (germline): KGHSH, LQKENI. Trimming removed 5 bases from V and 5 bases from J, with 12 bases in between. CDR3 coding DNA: TGTGCCAGCTCAGCGACAGAGTACAATGAAAAACTGTTTTTT. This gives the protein CASSATEYNEKLFF.

Here the CDR3 reads CASSERQGARNGELFF. The CDR3 DNA reads as TGTGCCAGCAGTGAGAGGCAGGGGGCCCGTAACGGGGAGCTGTTTTTT. This chain uses TRBV2 with TRBJ2-2; 8 positions match TRBD1. V lost 3 bases to trimming and J lost 7 bases; unmatched junction nucleotides: 10. The CDR3 runs to 16 residues. Germline assignment: CDR1 SNHLY and CDR2 FYNNEI.

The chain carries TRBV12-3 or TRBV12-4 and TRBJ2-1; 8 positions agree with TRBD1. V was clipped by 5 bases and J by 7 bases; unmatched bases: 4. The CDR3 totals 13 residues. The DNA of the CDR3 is TGTGCCAGCAGTCGACAGGGGAATAATGAGCAGTTCTTC. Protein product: CASSRQGNNEQFF.

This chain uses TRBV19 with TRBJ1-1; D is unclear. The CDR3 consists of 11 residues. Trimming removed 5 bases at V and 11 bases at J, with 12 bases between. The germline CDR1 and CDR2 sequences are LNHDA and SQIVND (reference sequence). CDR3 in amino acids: CASSVLFRAFF. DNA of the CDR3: TGTGCCAGTAGTGTTCTTTTTAGGGCTTTCTTT. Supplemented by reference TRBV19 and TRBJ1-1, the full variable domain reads DGGITQSPKYLFRKEGQNVTLSCEQNLNHDAMYWYRQDPGQGLRLIYYSQIVNDFQKGDIAEGYSVSREKKESFPLTVTSAQKNPTAFYLCASSVLFRAFFGQGTRLTVV.

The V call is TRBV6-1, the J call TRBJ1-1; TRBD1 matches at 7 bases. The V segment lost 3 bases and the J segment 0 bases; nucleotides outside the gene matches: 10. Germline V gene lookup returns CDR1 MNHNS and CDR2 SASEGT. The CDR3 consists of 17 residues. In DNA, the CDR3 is TGTGCCAGCAGTGATGTTCCAGGGGGGGGAGTGAACACTGAAGCTTTCTTT. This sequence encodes CASSDVPGGGVNTEAFF.

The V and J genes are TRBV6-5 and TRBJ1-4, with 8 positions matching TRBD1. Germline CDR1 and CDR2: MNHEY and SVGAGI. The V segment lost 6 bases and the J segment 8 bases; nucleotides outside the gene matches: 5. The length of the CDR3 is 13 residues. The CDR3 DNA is TGTGCCAGCAGGGACAGGGATCGGGAAAAACTGTTTTTT. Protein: CASRDRDREKLFF.

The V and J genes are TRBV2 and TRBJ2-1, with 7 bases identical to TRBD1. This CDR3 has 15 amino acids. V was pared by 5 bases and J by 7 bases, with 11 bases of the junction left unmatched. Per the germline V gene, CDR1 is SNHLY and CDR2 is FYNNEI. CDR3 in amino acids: CASSTQGLDANEQFF. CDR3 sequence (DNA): TGTGCCAGCAGTACACAGGGGCTAGACGCGAATGAGCAGTTCTTC.

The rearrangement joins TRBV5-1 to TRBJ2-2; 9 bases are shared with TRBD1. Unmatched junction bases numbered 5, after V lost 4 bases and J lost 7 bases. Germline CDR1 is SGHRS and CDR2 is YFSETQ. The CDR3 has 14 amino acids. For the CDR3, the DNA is TGCGCCAGCAGCGTGGACAGGGGTATCGGGGAGCTGTTTTTT. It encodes CASSVDRGIGELFF.

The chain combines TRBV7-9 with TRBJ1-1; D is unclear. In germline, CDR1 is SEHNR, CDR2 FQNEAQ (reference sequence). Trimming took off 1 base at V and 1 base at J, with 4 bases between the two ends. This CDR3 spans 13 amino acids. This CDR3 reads CASSLVANTEAFF. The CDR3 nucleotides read TGTGCCAGCAGCTTAGTGGCGAACACTGAAGCTTTCTTT.

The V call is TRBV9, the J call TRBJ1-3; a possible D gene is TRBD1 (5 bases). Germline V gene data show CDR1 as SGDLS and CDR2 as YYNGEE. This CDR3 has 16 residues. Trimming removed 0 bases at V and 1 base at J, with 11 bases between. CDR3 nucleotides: TGTGCCAGCAGCGTAGGAAGGGGATTGTCTGGAAACACCATATATTTT. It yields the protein CASSVGRGLSGNTIYF.

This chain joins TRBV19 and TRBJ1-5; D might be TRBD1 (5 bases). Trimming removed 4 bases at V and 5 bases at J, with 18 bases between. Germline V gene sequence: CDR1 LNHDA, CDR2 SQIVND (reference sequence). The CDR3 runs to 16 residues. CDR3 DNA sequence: TGTGCCAGTAGTACCAAACCGGGACTCCGGTATCAGCCCCAGCATTTT. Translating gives CASSTKPGLRYQPQHF.

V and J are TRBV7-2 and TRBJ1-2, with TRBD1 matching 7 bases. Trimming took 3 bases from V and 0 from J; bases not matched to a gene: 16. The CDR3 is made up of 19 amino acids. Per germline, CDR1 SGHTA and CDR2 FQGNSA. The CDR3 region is CASSFPKRTDRASNYGYTF. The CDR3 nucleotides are TGTGCCAGCAGCTTCCCGAAGCGGACAGACAGGGCATCTAACTATGGCTACACCTTC.

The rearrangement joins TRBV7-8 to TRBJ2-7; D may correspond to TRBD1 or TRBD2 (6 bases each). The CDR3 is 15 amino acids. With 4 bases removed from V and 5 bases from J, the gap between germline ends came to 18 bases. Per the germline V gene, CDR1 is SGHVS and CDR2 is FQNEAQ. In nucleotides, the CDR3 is TGTGCCAGCAGCTCACACCGTTACAGGGAGGACGAGCAGTACTTC. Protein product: CASSSHRYREDEQYF. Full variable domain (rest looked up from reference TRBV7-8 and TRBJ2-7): GAGVSQSPRYKVAKRGQDVALRCDPISGHVSLFWYQQALGQGPEFLTYFQNEAQLDKSGLPSDRFFAERPEGSVSTLKIQRTQQEDSAVYLCASSSHRYREDEQYFGPGTRLTVT.

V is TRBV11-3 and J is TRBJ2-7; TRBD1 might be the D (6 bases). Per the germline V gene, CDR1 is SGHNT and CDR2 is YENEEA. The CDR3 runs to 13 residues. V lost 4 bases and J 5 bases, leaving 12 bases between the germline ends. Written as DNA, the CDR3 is TGTGCCAGCAGCTCTCAGGACAGACACGAGCAGTACTTC. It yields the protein CASSSQDRHEQYF.

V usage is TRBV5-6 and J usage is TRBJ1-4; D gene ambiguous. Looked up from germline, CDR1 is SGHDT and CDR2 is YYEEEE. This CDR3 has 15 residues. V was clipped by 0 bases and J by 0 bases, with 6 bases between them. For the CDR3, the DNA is TGTGCCAGCAGCTTGGCCTCTGCAACTAATGAAAAACTGTTTTTT. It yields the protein CASSLASATNEKLFF. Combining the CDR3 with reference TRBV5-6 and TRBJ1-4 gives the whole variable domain DAGVTQSPTHLIKTRGQQVTLRCSPKSGHDTVSWYQQALGQGPQFIFQYYEEEERQRGNFPDRFSGHQFPNYSSELNVNALLLGDSALYLCASSLASATNEKLFFGSGTQLSVL.

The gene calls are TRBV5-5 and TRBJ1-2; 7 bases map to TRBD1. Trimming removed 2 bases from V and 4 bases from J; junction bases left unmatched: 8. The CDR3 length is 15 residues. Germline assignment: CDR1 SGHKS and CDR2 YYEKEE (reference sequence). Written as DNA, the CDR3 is TGTGCCAGCAGCTTTGGGACAGACCTTTCCTATGGCTACACCTTC. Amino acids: CASSFGTDLSYGYTF.

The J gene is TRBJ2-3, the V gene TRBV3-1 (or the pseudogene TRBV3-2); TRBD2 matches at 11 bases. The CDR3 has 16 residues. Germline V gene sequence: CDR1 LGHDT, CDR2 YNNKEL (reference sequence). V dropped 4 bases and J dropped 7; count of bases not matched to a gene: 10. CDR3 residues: CASSPWETSGANTQYF. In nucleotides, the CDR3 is TGTGCCAGCAGCCCGTGGGAGACTAGCGGGGCAAATACGCAGTATTTT.

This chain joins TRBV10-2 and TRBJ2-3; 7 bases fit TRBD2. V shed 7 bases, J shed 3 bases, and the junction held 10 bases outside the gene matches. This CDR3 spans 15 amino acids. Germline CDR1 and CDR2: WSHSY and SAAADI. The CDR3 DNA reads TGCGCCAGCATACAGATGAAACTAGCGACAGATACGCAGTATTTT. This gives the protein CASIQMKLATDTQYF.

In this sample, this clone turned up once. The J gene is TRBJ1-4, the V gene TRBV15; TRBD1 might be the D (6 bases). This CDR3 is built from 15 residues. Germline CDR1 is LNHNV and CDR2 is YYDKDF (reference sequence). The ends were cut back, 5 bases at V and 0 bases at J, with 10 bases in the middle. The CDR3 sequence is CATSHRVATNEKLFF. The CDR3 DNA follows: TGTGCCACCAGCCACAGGGTTGCAACTAATGAAAAACTGTTTTTT. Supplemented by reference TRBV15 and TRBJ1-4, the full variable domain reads DAMVIQNPRYQVTQFGKPVTLSCSQTLNHNVMYWYQQKSSQAPKLLFHYYDKDFNNEADTPDNFQSRRPNTSFCFLDIRSPGLGDTAMYLCATSHRVATNEKLFFGSGTQLSVL.

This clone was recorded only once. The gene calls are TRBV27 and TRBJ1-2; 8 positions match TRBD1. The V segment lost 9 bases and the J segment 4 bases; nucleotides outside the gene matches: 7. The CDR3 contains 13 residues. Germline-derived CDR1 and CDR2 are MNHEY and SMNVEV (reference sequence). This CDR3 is CASRTTGVYGYTF. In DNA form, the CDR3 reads TGTGCCAGTAGAACGACAGGGGTCTATGGCTACACCTTC.

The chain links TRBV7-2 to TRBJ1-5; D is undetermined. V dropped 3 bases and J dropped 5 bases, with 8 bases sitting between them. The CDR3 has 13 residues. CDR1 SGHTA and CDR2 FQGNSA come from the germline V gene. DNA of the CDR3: TGTGCCAGCAGCTTTTCCGGAGATCAGCCCCAGCATTTT. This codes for CASSFSGDQPQHF.

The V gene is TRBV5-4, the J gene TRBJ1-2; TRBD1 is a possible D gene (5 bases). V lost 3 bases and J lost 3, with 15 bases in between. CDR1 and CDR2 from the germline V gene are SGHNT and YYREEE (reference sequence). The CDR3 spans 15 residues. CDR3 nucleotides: TGTGCCAGCAGCTGGGGGTTGGGTCTGGACTATGGCTACACCTTC. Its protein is CASSWGLGLDYGYTF.

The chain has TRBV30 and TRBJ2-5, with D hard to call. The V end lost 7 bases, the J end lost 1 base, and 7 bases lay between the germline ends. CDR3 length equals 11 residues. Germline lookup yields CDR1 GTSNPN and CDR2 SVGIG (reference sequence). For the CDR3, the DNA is TGTGCCTTTAGCCTCCAAGAGACCCAGTACTTC. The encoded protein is CAFSLQETQYF.